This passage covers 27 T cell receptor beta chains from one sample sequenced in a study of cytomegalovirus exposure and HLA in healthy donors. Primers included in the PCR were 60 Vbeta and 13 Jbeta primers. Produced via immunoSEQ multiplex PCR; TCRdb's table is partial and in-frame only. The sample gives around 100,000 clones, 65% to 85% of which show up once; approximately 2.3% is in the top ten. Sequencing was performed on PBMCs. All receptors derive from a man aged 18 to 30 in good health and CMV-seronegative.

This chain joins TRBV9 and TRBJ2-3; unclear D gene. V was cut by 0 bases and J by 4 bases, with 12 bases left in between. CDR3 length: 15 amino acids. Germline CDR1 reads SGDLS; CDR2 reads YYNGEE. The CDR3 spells CASSVGSSTPDTQYF. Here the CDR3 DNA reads TGTGCCAGCAGCGTAGGGAGCAGCACTCCAGATACGCAGTATTTT.

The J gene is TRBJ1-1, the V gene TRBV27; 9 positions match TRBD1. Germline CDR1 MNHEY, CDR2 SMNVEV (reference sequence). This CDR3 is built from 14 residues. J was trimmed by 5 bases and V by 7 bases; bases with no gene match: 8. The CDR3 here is CASILTGGYTEAFF. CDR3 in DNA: TGTGCCAGCATCCTTACAGGGGGCTATACTGAAGCTTTCTTT.

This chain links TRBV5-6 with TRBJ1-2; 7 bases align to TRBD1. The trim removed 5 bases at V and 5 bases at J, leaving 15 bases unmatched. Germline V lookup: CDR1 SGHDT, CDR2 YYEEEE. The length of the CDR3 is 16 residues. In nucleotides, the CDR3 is TGTGCCAGCAGATTCGCACAGGGGCCTCGATCTTATGGCTACACCTTC. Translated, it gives CASRFAQGPRSYGYTF. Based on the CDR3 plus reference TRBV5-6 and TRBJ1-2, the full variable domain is DAGVTQSPTHLIKTRGQQVTLRCSPKSGHDTVSWYQQALGQGPQFIFQYYEEEERQRGNFPDRFSGHQFPNYSSELNVNALLLGDSALYLCASRFAQGPRSYGYTFGSGTRLTVV.

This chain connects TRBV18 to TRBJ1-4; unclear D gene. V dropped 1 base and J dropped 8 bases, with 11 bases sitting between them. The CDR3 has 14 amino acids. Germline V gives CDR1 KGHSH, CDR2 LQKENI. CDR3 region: CASSPQSSNEKLFF. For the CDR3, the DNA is TGTGCCAGCTCACCACAGTCCAGTAACGAAAAACTGTTTTTT.

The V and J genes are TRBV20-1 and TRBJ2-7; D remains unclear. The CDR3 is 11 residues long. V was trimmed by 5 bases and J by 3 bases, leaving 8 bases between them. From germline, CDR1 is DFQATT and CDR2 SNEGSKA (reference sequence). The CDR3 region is CSAPSYYEQYF. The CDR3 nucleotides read TGCAGTGCTCCTTCTTACTACGAGCAGTACTTC.

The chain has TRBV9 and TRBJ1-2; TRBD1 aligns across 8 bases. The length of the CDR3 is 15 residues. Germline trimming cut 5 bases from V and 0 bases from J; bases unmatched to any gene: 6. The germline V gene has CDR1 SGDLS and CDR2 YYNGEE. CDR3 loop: CASSPQGVANYGYTF. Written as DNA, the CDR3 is TGTGCCAGCAGTCCACAGGGGGTAGCTAACTATGGCTACACCTTC. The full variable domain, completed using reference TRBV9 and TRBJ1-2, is DSGVTQTPKHLITATGQRVTLRCSPRSGDLSVYWYQQSLDQGLQFLIQYYNGEERAKGNILERFSAQQFPDLHSELNLSSLELGDSALYFCASSPQGVANYGYTFGSGTRLTVV.

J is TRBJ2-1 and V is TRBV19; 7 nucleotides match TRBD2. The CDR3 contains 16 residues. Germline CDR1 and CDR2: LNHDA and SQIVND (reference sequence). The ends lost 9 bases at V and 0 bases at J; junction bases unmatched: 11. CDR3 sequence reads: CASVKSSGYSYNEQFF. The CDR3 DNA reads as TGTGCCAGCGTAAAATCTAGCGGTTACTCCTACAATGAGCAGTTCTTC.

In nucleotides, the CDR3 is TGTGCCAGCAGGCAAGACAGGGGTAGGGGTGAGCAGTACTTC. This codes for CASRQDRGRGEQYF. The chain recombines TRBV6-5 with TRBJ2-7, with TRBD1 matching 8 bases. Germline V gives CDR1 MNHEY, CDR2 SVGAGI. V lost 6 bases, J lost 7 bases, and 11 bases stayed unmatched. The CDR3 has 14 amino acids.

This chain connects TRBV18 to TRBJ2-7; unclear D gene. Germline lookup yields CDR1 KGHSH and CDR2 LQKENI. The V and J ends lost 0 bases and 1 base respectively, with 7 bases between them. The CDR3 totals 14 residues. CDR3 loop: CASSPPTGSYEQYF. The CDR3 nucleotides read TGTGCCAGCTCACCACCGACTGGGTCCTACGAGCAGTACTTC.

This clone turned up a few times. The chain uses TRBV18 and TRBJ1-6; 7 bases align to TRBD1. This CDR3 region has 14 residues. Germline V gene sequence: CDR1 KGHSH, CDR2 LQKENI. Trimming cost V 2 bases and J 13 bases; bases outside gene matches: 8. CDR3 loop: CASSPDRDSGPLHF. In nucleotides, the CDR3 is TGTGCCAGCTCACCAGATCGGGACAGTGGTCCCCTCCACTTT.

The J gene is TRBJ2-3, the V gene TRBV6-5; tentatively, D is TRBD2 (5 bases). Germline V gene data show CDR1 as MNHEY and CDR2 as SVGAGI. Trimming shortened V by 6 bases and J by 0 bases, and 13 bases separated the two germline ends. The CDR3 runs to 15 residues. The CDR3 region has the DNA TGTGCCAGCAGCCAACATCGGGGAAGCACAGATACGCAGTATTTT. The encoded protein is CASSQHRGSTDTQYF.

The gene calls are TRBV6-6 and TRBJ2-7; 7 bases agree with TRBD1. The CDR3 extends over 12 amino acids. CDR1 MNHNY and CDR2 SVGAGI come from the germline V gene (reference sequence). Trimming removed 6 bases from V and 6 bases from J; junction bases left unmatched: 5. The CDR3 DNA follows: TGTGCCAGCAGACCGGGGACAGTCGAGCAGTACTTC. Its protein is CASRPGTVEQYF.

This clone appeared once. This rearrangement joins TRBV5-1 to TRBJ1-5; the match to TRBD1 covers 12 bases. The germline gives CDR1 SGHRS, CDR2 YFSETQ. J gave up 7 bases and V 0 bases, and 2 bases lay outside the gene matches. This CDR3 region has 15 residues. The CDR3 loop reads CASSLVGTGGQPQHF. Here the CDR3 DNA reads TGCGCCAGCAGCTTGGTGGGGACAGGGGGCCAGCCCCAGCATTTT. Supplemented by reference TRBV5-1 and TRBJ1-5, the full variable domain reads KAGVTQTPRYLIKTRGQQVTLSCSPISGHRSVSWYQQTPGQGLQFLFEYFSETQRNKGNFPGRFSGRQFSNSRSEMNVSTLELGDSALYLCASSLVGTGGQPQHFGDGTRLSIL.

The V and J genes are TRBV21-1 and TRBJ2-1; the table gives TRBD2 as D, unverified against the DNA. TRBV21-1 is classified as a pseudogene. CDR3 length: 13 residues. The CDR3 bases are TGTGCCAGCCTGGCTAGCGGGAGCCCCTTTCAGTTCTTC. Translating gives CASLASGSPFQFF.

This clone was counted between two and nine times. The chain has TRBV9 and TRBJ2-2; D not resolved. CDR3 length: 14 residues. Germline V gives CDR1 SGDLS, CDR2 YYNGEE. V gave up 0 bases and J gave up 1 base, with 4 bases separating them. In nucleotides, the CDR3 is TGTGCCAGCAGCGTAGGAGGGAACACCGGGGAGCTGTTTTTT. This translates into CASSVGGNTGELFF.

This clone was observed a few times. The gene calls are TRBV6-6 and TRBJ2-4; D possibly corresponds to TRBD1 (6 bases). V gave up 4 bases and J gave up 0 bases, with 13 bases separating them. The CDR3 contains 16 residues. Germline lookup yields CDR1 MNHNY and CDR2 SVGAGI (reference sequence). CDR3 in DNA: TGTGCCAGCAGTTCCACAGGGAGTCTAGCCAAAAACATTCAGTACTTC. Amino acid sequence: CASSSTGSLAKNIQYF.

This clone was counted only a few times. The chain's CDR3 is CASSFGLQGTQYF. In nucleotides, the CDR3 is TGTGCCAGCAGTTTTGGCTTGCAGGGTACGCAGTATTTT. This sequence joins TRBV27 and TRBJ2-3, with TRBD1 as a possible D gene (5 bases). The V gene lost 3 bases and the J gene lost 8 bases, with 12 bases spanning the gap. CDR1 and CDR2 (germline): MNHEY, SMNVEV (reference sequence). CDR3 size: 13 residues.

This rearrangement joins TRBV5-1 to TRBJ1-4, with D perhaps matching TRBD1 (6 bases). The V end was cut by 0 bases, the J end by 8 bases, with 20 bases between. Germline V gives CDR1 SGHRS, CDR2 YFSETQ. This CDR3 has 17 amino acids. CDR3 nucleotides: TGCGCCAGCAGCTTGGGAGGACAGCACCCGCCCGGGGAAAAACTGTTTTTT. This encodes CASSLGGQHPPGEKLFF.

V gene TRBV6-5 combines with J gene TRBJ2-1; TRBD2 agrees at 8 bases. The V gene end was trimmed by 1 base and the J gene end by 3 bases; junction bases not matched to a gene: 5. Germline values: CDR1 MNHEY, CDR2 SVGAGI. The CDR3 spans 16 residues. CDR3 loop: CASSYLGLGIYNEQFF. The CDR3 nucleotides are TGTGCCAGCAGTTACTTGGGACTAGGGATCTACAATGAGCAGTTCTTC.

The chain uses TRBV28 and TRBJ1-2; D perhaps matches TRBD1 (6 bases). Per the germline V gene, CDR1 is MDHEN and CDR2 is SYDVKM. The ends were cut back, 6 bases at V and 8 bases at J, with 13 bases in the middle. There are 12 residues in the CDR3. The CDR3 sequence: CASRSDSRGYTF. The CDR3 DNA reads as TGTGCCAGCAGGTCGGACAGCCGGGGCTACACCTTC.

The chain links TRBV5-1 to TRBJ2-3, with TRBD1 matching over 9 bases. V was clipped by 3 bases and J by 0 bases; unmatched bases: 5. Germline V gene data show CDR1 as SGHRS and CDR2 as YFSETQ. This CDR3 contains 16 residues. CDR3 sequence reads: CASSSTGGYSTDTQYF. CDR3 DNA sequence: TGCGCCAGCAGCTCAACAGGGGGCTATAGCACAGATACGCAGTATTTT.

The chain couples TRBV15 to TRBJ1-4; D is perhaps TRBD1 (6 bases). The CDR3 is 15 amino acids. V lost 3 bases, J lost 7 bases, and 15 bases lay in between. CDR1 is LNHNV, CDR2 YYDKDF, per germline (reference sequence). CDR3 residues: CATSSDRGGGEKLFF. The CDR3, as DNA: TGTGCCACCAGCAGCGATCGAGGGGGGGGTGAAAAACTGTTTTTT. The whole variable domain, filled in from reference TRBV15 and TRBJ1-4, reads DAMVIQNPRYQVTQFGKPVTLSCSQTLNHNVMYWYQQKSSQAPKLLFHYYDKDFNNEADTPDNFQSRRPNTSFCFLDIRSPGLGDTAMYLCATSSDRGGGEKLFFGSGTQLSVL.

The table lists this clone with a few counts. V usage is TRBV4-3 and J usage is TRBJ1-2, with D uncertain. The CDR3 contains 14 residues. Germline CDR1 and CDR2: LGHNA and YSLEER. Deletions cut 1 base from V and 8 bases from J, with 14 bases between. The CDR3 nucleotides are TGCGCCAGCAGCCAAGGTTACAGTGATGGAGGCTACACCTTC. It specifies CASSQGYSDGGYTF.

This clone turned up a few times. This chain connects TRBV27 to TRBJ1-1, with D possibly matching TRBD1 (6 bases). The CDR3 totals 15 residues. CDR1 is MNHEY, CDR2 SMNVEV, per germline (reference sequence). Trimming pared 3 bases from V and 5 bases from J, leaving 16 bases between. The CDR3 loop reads CASSLRGARRTEAFF. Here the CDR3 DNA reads TGTGCCAGCAGTTTGCGGGGGGCCCGGAGGACTGAAGCTTTCTTT.

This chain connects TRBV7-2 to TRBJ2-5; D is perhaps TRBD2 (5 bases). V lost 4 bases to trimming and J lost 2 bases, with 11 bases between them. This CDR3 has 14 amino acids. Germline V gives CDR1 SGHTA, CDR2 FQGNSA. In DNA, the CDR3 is TGTGCCAGCAGCTCCGGACTCGGGCAAGAGACCCAGTACTTC. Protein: CASSSGLGQETQYF.

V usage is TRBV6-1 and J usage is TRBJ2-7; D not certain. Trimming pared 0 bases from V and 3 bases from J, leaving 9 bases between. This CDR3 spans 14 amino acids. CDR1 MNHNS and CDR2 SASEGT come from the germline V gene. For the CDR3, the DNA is TGTGCCAGCAGTGAAGCGCTAGTCGTCTACGAGCAGTACTTC. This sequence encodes CASSEALVVYEQYF.

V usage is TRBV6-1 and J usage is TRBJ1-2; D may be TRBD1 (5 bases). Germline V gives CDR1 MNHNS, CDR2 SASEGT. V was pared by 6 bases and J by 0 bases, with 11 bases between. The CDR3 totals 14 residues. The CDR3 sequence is CASSRQLTNYGYTF. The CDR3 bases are TGTGCCAGCAGCCGACAGCTAACTAACTATGGCTACACCTTC.